A single sample is the source of the 12 T cell receptor beta chains below, sequenced in a study of beta chain features in type 1 diabetes (dated by TCRdb to 2016 to 2019). Library method: the immunoSEQ multiplex PCR assay. All of the isolated RNA was reverse transcribed with the High Capacity cDNA Reverse Transcription Kit, so expressed TCRB transcripts were sequenced. The table was pulled from immuneACCESS by TCRdb, which kept in-frame rearrangements only. Such tables lose some clones; where checked, under half of the loss comes from unresolved V genes, and the rest has no known cause. The sample contains about 660,000 clones, over 13% of them found a single time. 0.035% to 0.045% of the sample is in the top ten clones. These receptors have no known antigen. Broader findings and caveats from the paper: In all four CD4+ subsets, TCRB CDR3 length was moderately but significantly shorter in type 1 diabetes patients.

The sequencing input was naive CD4+ T cells from blood. This sample's cell subset or site label indicates: true naive CD4+ T cells. Source of these receptors: a man aged 18 to 29 with type 1 diabetes.

The chain has TRBV28 and TRBJ2-1, with D possibly being TRBD2 (5 bases). This CDR3 has 15 residues. Germline V gives CDR1 MDHEN, CDR2 SYDVKM. V was clipped by 2 bases and J by 6 bases, with 14 bases between them. In DNA, the CDR3 is TGTGCCAGCAGTTTACAGAGCGGCAAGATCAATGAGCAGTTCTTC. It encodes CASSLQSGKINEQFF.

Regarding this clone: This sample also contains other DNA sequences that code for the same CDR3. The chain couples TRBV30 to TRBJ2-3, with TRBD1 matching over 7 bases. Germline V gene sequence: CDR1 GTSNPN, CDR2 SVGIG (reference sequence). V shed 4 bases and J 4 bases; nucleotides not matched to a gene: 2. The CDR3 contains 12 residues. Written as DNA, the CDR3 is TGTGCCTGGACAGGGGGTGCAGATACGCAGTATTTT. Protein product: CAWTGGADTQYF.

The chain carries TRBV19 and TRBJ1-1, with D unclear. This CDR3 region has 13 residues. The V end was cut by 1 base, the J end by 6 bases, with 9 bases between. Per germline, CDR1 LNHDA and CDR2 SQIVND (reference sequence). CDR3 residues: CASSIGPDAEAFF. CDR3 sequence (DNA): TGTGCCAGTAGTATAGGGCCGGACGCTGAAGCTTTCTTT. Full variable domain (missing parts from reference TRBV19 and TRBJ1-1): DGGITQSPKYLFRKEGQNVTLSCEQNLNHDAMYWYRQDPGQGLRLIYYSQIVNDFQKGDIAEGYSVSREKKESFPLTVTSAQKNPTAFYLCASSIGPDAEAFFGQGTRLTVV.

The rearrangement joins TRBV29-1 to TRBJ1-1, with 11 nucleotides matching TRBD1. CDR1 SQVTM and CDR2 ANQGSEA come from the germline V gene. The CDR3 runs 13 residues. V dropped 4 bases and J dropped 3; count of bases not matched to a gene: 1. The CDR3 here is CSVGTGGYTEAFF. In DNA form, the CDR3 reads TGCAGCGTTGGGACAGGGGGCTACACTGAAGCTTTCTTT.

This clone was counted between two and nine times. The genes are TRBV7-2 and TRBJ1-5; D might be TRBD1 (5 bases). Trimming removed 5 bases at V and 5 bases at J, with 10 bases between. The CDR3 totals 13 residues. Germline values: CDR1 SGHTA, CDR2 FQGNSA. For the CDR3, the DNA is TGTGCCAGCAGCCCCAAACAGGATCAGCCCCAGCATTTT. Its protein product is CASSPKQDQPQHF.

This clone was found a few times. This rearrangement joins TRBV29-1 to TRBJ2-5; D perhaps matches TRBD2 (6 bases). The CDR3 consists of 13 residues. Germline-derived CDR1 and CDR2 are SQVTM and ANQGSEA. Trimming left V 4 bases short and J 4 bases short, with 13 bases between. CDR3 nucleotides: TGCAGCGTTGTTGGAGGGTTCCTAGAGACCCAGTACTTC. Translated: CSVVGGFLETQYF.

In its sample, this clone was seen a few times. The chain recombines TRBV5-4 with TRBJ2-5; D is possibly TRBD1 (5 bases). This CDR3 comprises 14 residues. Looked up from germline, CDR1 is SGHNT and CDR2 is YYREEE (reference sequence). Trimming pared 4 bases from V and 7 bases from J, leaving 17 bases between. CDR3 coding DNA: TGTGCCAGCAGCCCAGATAACCAGGGTGGGACCCAGTACTTC. This codes for CASSPDNQGGTQYF.

The V call is TRBV6-5, the J call TRBJ1-3; D is uncertain. Trimming stripped 8 bases from V and 1 base from J, with 12 bases between. This CDR3 is 14 amino acids long. Germline V gives CDR1 MNHEY, CDR2 SVGAGI. The CDR3 bases are TGTGCCAGCTCCGCCTGGCGATCTGGAAACACCATATATTTT. It encodes CASSAWRSGNTIYF.

This clone was detected a few times. The chain employs TRBV6-5 and TRBJ2-1, with no clear D. CDR1 and CDR2 (germline): MNHEY, SVGAGI. Trimming removed 10 bases from V and 5 bases from J, with 3 bases in between. This CDR3 has 9 amino acids. This chain's CDR3 is CATHNEQFF. In nucleotides, the CDR3 is TGTGCCACCCACAATGAGCAGTTCTTC.

The table lists this clone with a few counts. The chain uses TRBV29-1 and TRBJ1-1, with no clear D. V was clipped by 5 bases and J by 0 bases, with 10 bases between them. Germline CDR1 SQVTM, CDR2 ANQGSEA. This CDR3 region has 13 residues. CDR3 amino acids: CSVHDPLNTEAFF. The DNA of the CDR3 is TGCAGCGTTCACGACCCGCTGAACACTGAAGCTTTCTTT.

V and J are TRBV19 and TRBJ1-1; the D gene is possibly TRBD1 (6 bases). Germline V gene data show CDR1 as LNHDA and CDR2 as SQIVND (reference sequence). V was cut by 4 bases and J by 4 bases, with 19 bases left in between. CDR3 length: 16 residues. CDR3 residues: CASSTPDSGPRTEAFF. In nucleotides, the CDR3 is TGTGCCAGTAGTACTCCGGACAGCGGCCCACGCACTGAAGCTTTCTTT.

This clone was observed a handful of times. CDR3 protein: CASSLQGAVGEQYF. The CDR3 DNA follows: TGTGCCAGCAGCTTACAGGGGGCCGTGGGCGAGCAGTACTTC. The rearrangement joins TRBV7-9 to TRBJ2-7; 8 bases align to TRBD1. Germline CDR1 reads SEHNR; CDR2 reads FQNEAQ (reference sequence). With V trimmed by 2 bases and J by 6 bases, 6 bases remained unmatched. The CDR3 length is 14 residues.